This T cell receptor beta chain is from a study of T cell responses to AZD1222 COVID-19 vaccine (TCRdb year 2021). Study-wide context: AZD1222 recipients whose second dose came at about 4 weeks and those whose second dose came at about 12 weeks were combined into one group, since spike-specific TCR depth and breadth did not differ between the two schedules. Trial participants were enrolled by age into 18-55, 56-69 and 70-plus year subgroups, with roughly 150, 30 and 60 TCR-sequenced participants respectively. A total of about 230 trial participants underwent TCR sequencing, of whom about 210 received two doses of AZD1222 and some 26 received two doses of the MenACWY control vaccine.

Points on this clone: Its antigen is still unknown. No base qualities exist here, and no much larger clone lies one base off it.

Study-level results and caveats: Spike-specific TCR breadth and depth rose significantly after two AZD1222 doses compared with day 0 and with MenACWY recipients. Because no samples from the day 14 peak response were available, repertoires could be characterized only after the peak T cell response. Only five or six AZD1222 recipients were SARS-CoV-2 seropositive at baseline, limiting conclusions about previously exposed vaccinees. Nearly half of unique spike-specific TCRs reportedly recognized epitopes outside regions mutated in the B.1.351 and B.1.1.7 variants. In the small 56-69-year group, the increase in depth fell short of significance, most likely because of low power. Participants were mostly white British, with more females than males. The authors suggested clonal diversity may have been underestimated. Vaccine-associated CD4 TCRs spanned the whole spike protein, with dominant responses in regions 160-218 and 743-854.

The CDR3 regions of human TCRbeta chains were analyzed by immunosequencing. The authors' analysis ran thus. TCRs in the repertoires were compared against a reference library of SARS-CoV-2-specific TCRs that had been generated with the MIRA antigen-specificity platform. Breadth was defined as the fraction of unique TCRs that were SARS-CoV-2-associated, and depth was defined as the fraction of total T cells that were SARS-CoV-2-associated. Using the MIRA data, each spike-specific TCR was mapped to the spike region that the TCR reacts to and placed in a CD4 or CD8 class. Log10-transformed breadth and depth values were compared by one-way ANOVA with Sidak's multiple comparisons tests. The immuneACCESS repertoire file appears here via TCRdb, limited to in-frame rearrangements. These files lack a portion of the clones; in checked studies, under half of the deficit traces to unresolved V genes, and the cause of the others is not known. V, J and clone size are those of that table, while D and trimming were read from the DNA. Within this sample are around 100,000 clones, with 90% to 95% of them counted one time only. About 2.2% of the sample is taken by the ten largest.

In the paper's terms, the time point label means: baseline before first vaccination. Samples from vaccinated people were obtained from the UK trials COV001 and COV002, which included a single-blind randomized controlled phase 2/3 trial of AZD1222 (ChAdOx1 nCoV-19) in healthy adults. For TCRbeta chain sequencing, PBMC samples were collected from trial participants at day 0 and at day 28 after the second dose. Source: peripheral blood, taken on day 0 of AZD1222 vaccination. The clonotype was recovered from an adult in good health.

The CDR3 is CASRAGQYNSPLHF. The DNA sequence reads TGCGCCAGCAGGGCAGGTCAATATAATTCACCCCTCCACTTT. This chain is built from TRBV10-1 and TRBJ1-6, with an unclear D gene assignment. Taken from cysteine to phenylalanine, the CDR3 has 14 residues. Just CDR3 DNA is preserved here, 42 bases in frame from base 1. V sheds 6 bases and J sheds 4 bases, leaving 10 bases between their ends. The germline V gene (reference sequence) supplies CDR1 WNHNN and CDR2 SYGVQD.